These 10 T cell receptor beta chains were all obtained from the same sample, sequenced in a study of blood T cells in healthy people across ages. A sample-barcoded 5' primer and a J-beta primer mix were used in a second PCR of about 7 to 11 cycles. MiXCR was run by TCRdb on the 5' RACE reads, yielding one entry per CDR3 protein. The sample has about 730,000 distinct CDR3 sequences, about 42% seen once. The sample consisted of blood. Receptors originate from an older woman in good health.

V usage is TRBV7-8 and J usage is TRBJ1-4, with TRBD1 as a possible D gene (6 bases). The CDR3 extends over 14 amino acids. The V end was cut by 2 bases, the J end by 4 bases, with 8 bases between. Germline V gene sequence: CDR1 SGHVS, CDR2 FQNEAQ. The CDR3 coding sequence is TGTGCCAGCAGCTTAAGGGGGTTTAATGAAAAACTGTTTTTT. This translates into CASSLRGFNEKLFF.

This clonotype was picked up a small number of times. The chain couples TRBV28 to TRBJ1-2; 8 positions agree with TRBD1. Germline CDR1 and CDR2: MDHEN and SYDVKM. V shed 3 bases, J shed 2 bases, and the junction held 2 bases outside the gene matches. This CDR3 spans 14 amino acids. The CDR3 reads CASSLTGENYGYTF. CDR3 coding DNA: TGTGCCAGCAGTTTGACAGGGGAGAACTATGGCTACACCTTC.

The chain links TRBV5-1 to TRBJ2-3; TRBD2 matches 7 bases. The trim removed 0 bases at V and 2 bases at J, leaving 9 bases unmatched. Germline lookup yields CDR1 SGHRS and CDR2 YFSETQ. CDR3 length equals 17 residues. The CDR3 region is CASSLVGGSGVTDTQYF. CDR3 in DNA: TGCGCCAGCAGCTTGGTGGGGGGGAGCGGAGTCACAGATACGCAGTATTTT.

V is TRBV27 and J is TRBJ2-2; unclear D gene. The CDR3 contains 12 residues. The V end was cut by 7 bases, the J end by 6 bases, with 9 bases between. CDR1 and CDR2 from the germline V gene are MNHEY and SMNVEV (reference sequence). Here the CDR3 DNA reads TGTGCCAGCACCAAACTATCCGGGGAGCTGTTTTTT. The encoded protein is CASTKLSGELFF.

In its sample, this clonotype was seen many times. This sequence joins TRBV20-1 and TRBJ2-7; 13 bases line up with TRBD2. The germline CDR1 and CDR2 sequences are DFQATT and SNEGSKA (reference sequence). This CDR3 has 15 amino acids. J was trimmed by 1 base and V by 1 base; bases with no gene match: 1. CDR3 amino acids: CSARVTSGGSYEQYF. CDR3 bases: TGCAGTGCTAGAGTGACTAGCGGGGGGTCCTACGAGCAGTACTTC.

This chain joins TRBV5-1 and TRBJ2-5, with D perhaps matching TRBD1 or TRBD2 (6 bases each). The length of the CDR3 is 15 residues. Germline V gene data show CDR1 as SGHRS and CDR2 as YFSETQ. Trimming shortened V by 0 bases and J by 5 bases, and 14 bases separated the two germline ends. The CDR3 DNA is TGCGCCAGCAGCTTGGGGGGGGCCCCAACGGAGACCCAGTACTTC. It codes for CASSLGGAPTETQYF. Supplemented by reference TRBV5-1 and TRBJ2-5, the full variable domain reads KAGVTQTPRYLIKTRGQQVTLSCSPISGHRSVSWYQQTPGQGLQFLFEYFSETQRNKGNFPGRFSGRQFSNSRSEMNVSTLELGDSALYLCASSLGGAPTETQYFGPGTRLLVL.

This clonotype was picked up a small number of times. The CDR3 sequence: CASSPGGRLPPNEQFF. CDR3 nucleotide sequence: TGTGCCAGCAGCCCCGGGGGGCGACTCCCGCCCAATGAGCAGTTCTTC. This sequence joins TRBV12-3 or TRBV12-4 and TRBJ2-1; possible D gene TRBD2, 7 bases. Trimming shortened V by 6 bases and J by 6 bases, and 21 bases separated the two germline ends. CDR3 length equals 16 residues.

The V and J genes are TRBV11-2 and TRBJ2-1; TRBD2 is a possible D gene (6 bases). This CDR3 is built from 14 residues. Germline V CDR1 and CDR2: SGHAT, FQNNGV. The V end lost 1 base, the J end lost 6 bases, and 10 bases lay between the germline ends. This CDR3 is CASSLGTIINEQFF. DNA of the CDR3: TGTGCCAGCAGCTTAGGGACTATAATCAATGAGCAGTTCTTC.

In this sample, this clonotype turned up a few times. The rearrangement uses TRBV4-2 and TRBJ2-7; weak D call: TRBD1 (6 bases). Deletions cut 0 bases from V and 7 bases from J, with 16 bases between. Germline V gene sequence: CDR1 LGHNA, CDR2 YNFKEQ. The CDR3 consists of 15 residues. CDR3 protein: CASSQDRVGDNEQYF. Here the CDR3 DNA reads TGTGCCAGCAGCCAAGATCGAGTCGGGGACAATGAGCAGTACTTC.

This chain joins TRBV20-1 and TRBJ2-7; 8 nucleotides align to TRBD1. Trimming at V came to 0 bases and at J to 3 bases, leaving 13 bases not matched to a gene. Germline CDR1 is DFQATT and CDR2 is SNEGSKA (reference sequence). The CDR3 covers 17 residues. Here the CDR3 reads CSARDASKQGVHYEQYF. The CDR3 DNA reads as TGCAGTGCTAGAGATGCGTCGAAACAGGGGGTCCACTACGAGCAGTACTTC.